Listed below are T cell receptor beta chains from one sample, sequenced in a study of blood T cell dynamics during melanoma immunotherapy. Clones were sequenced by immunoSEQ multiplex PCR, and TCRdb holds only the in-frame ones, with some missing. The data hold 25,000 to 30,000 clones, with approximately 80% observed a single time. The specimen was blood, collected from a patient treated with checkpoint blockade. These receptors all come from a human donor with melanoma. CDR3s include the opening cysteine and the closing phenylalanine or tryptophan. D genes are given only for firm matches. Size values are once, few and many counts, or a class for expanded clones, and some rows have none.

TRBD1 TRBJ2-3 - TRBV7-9 CASSHLPGQRTTDTQYF TGTGCCAGCAGCCACCTGCCGGGACAGCGAACCACAGATACGCAGTATTTT
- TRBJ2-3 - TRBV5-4 CASSSTATDTQYF TGTGCCAGCAGCTCGACAGCCACAGATACGCAGTATTTT
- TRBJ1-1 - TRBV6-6 CASSSESPEAFF TGTGCCAGCAGTTCCGAAAGTCCTGAAGCTTTCTTT
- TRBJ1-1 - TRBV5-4 CASSSSGVQTEAFF TGTGCCAGCAGCTCCTCAGGGGTTCAAACTGAAGCTTTCTTT
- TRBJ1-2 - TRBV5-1 CASSLGSGPTNYGYTF TGCGCCAGCAGCTTGGGGTCGGGACCCACTAACTATGGCTACACCTTC
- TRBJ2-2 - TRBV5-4 CASSLDGGYGELFF TGTGCCAGCAGCTTGGACGGGGGATATGGGGAGCTGTTTTTT
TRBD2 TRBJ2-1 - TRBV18 CASSPPMTSGRAYNEQFF TGTGCCAGCTCACCACCGATGACTAGCGGGAGGGCCTACAATGAGCAGTTCTTC
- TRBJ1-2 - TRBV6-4 CASSDQAGENYGYTF TGTGCCAGCAGTGACCAGGCAGGGGAGAACTATGGCTACACCTTC
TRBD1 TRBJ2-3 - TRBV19 CASGLDRATDTQYF TGTGCCAGTGGTTTGGACAGGGCTACAGATACGCAGTATTTT
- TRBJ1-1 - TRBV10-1 CASSVEPGRMNTEAFF TGCGCCAGCAGTGTCGAGCCAGGCCGTATGAACACTGAAGCTTTCTTT
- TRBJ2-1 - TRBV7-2 CASSLVEGTYNEQFF TGTGCCAGCAGCTTAGTTGAGGGAACTTACAATGAGCAGTTCTTC
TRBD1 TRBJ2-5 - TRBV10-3 CAISEGTDQETQYF TGTGCCATCAGTGAGGGGACAGACCAAGAGACCCAGTACTTC
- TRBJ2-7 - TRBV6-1 CASREGPLSSYEQYF TGTGCCAGCAGGGAGGGACCGTTGAGCTCCTACGAGCAGTACTTC
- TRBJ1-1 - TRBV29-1 CSVARVTEAFF TGCAGCGTTGCCAGGGTAACTGAAGCTTTCTTT
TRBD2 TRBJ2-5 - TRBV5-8 CASSPGGAGGQYF TGTGCCAGCAGCCCCGGGGGGGCCGGGGGCCAGTACTTC
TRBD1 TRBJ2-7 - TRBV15 CATSRGGQAYEQYF TGTGCCACCAGCAGGGGGGGACAGGCCTACGAGCAGTACTTC
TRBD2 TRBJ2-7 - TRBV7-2 CASSLEGTSGRFEQYF TGTGCCAGCAGCTTAGAGGGGACTAGCGGGAGGTTTGAGCAGTACTTC
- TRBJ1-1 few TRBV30 CAWSVGEAFF TGTGCCTGGAGTGTGGGTGAAGCTTTCTTT
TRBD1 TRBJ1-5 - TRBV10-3 CAISPDRDNQPQHF TGTGCCATCAGCCCAGACAGGGACAATCAGCCCCAGCATTTT
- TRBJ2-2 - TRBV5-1 CASSSDPPNTGELFF TGCGCCAGCAGCTCGGACCCTCCGAACACCGGGGAGCTGTTTTTT
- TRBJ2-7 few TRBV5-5 CASSVTYEQYF TGTGCCAGCAGCGTCACCTACGAGCAGTACTTC
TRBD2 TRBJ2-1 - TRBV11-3 CASSSRTSHFGEQFF TGTGCCAGCAGCTCCCGGACTAGTCACTTCGGGGAGCAGTTCTTC
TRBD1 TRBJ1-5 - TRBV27 CASSLSMTGSQPQHF TGTGCCAGCAGTTTATCGATGACAGGGAGTCAGCCCCAGCATTTT
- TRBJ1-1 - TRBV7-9 CASSPPVRHTNTEAFF TGTGCCAGCAGCCCCCCGGTCCGACATACGAACACTGAAGCTTTCTTT
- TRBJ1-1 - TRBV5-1 CASSSGLTAMNTEAFF TGCGCCAGCAGCTCGGGGCTGACAGCCATGAACACTGAAGCTTTCTTT
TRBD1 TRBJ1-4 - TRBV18 CASSPFNRGGEKLFF TGTGCCAGCTCACCTTTTAACAGGGGAGGCGAAAAACTGTTTTTT
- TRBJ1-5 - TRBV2 CASSELGSIKPQHF TGTGCCAGCAGTGAACTGGGTTCAATAAAGCCCCAGCATTTT
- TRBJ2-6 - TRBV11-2 CASSLEGSGANVLTF TGTGCCAGCAGCTTAGAGGGCTCTGGGGCCAACGTCCTGACTTTC
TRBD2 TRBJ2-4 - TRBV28 CASVAGGLAKNIQYF TGTGCCAGCGTGGCGGGAGGGCTAGCCAAAAACATTCAGTACTTC
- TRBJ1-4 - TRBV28 CASTIGGPDEKLFF TGTGCCAGCACAATTGGAGGGCCCGATGAAAAACTGTTTTTT
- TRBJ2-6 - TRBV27 CASSLAGANVLTF TGTGCCAGCAGTTTGGCTGGGGCCAACGTCCTGACTTTC
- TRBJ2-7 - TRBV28 CASSLLTFRGVDPGQYF TGTGCCAGCAGTTTGCTTACTTTCAGGGGGGTTGACCCTGGGCAGTACTTC
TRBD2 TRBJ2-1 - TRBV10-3 CAISDSRGGLTYNEQFF TGTGCCATCAGTGATTCACGGGGGGGACTGACCTACAATGAGCAGTTCTTC
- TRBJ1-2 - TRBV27 CASSLWGARGYTF TGTGCCAGCAGTTTATGGGGGGCGCGAGGCTACACCTTC
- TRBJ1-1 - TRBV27 CASSFGSTGTEAFF TGTGCCAGCAGCTTCGGGTCCACAGGCACTGAAGCTTTCTTT
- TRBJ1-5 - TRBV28 CASSPGTNYQPQHF TGTGCCAGCAGTCCGGGGACTAATTATCAGCCCCAGCATTTT
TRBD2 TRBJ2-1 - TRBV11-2 CASSFSRLAGPNEQFF TGTGCCAGCAGCTTTTCAAGACTAGCGGGCCCCAATGAGCAGTTCTTC
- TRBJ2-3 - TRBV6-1 CASSEGGFERDTQYF TGTGCCAGCAGTGAAGGCGGCTTCGAGCGGGATACGCAGTATTTT
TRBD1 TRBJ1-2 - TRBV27 CASSLFPGDREDGYTF TGTGCCAGCAGTTTATTCCCAGGAGACAGGGAGGATGGCTACACCTTC
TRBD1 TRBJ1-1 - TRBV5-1 CASSPTGTGGSEAFF TGCGCCAGCAGCCCTACCGGGACAGGGGGCTCTGAAGCTTTCTTT
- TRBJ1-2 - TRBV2 CASSEMGRINYGYTF TGTGCCAGCAGTGAGATGGGTCGTATAAACTATGGCTACACCTTC
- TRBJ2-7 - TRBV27 CASSSRQSSYEQYF TGTGCCAGCAGCTCCCGACAGAGCTCCTACGAGCAGTACTTC